The 6 T cell receptor beta chains listed next were all sequenced from one sample in a study of T cells in Graves' hyperthyroidism and ophthalmopathy. Amplified regions were TCR beta CDR3 sequences from RNA transcripts. The TCR CDR3 was amplified in a first-round RT-PCR using the HTBI primer set. Each CDR3 protein is one row after TCRdb ran MiXCR on the multiplex PCR reads. The data show about 480,000 distinct CDR3 sequences, with roughly an eighth seen just once and under 20% held by the top ten. The sequenced material came from blood. The receptors come from a woman aged 18-30 years with Graves' hyperthyroidism.

The V and J genes are TRBV3-1 and TRBJ2-7; 12 bases align to TRBD2. V shed 1 base and J 8 bases; nucleotides not matched to a gene: 6. Germline-derived CDR1 and CDR2 are LGHDT and YNNKEL (reference sequence). This CDR3 spans 15 amino acids. The CDR3, as DNA: TGTGCCAGCAGCCAAGGTGCCCTAGCGGGAGGGCAGCAGTACGTC. Protein sequence: CASSQGALAGGQQYV.

Concerning this clonotype itself: A much larger clone lies one base from this, so it may be a read error. The CDR3 DNA follows: TGTGCCAGCAGTACCCCTAGCGGGGGGGCGGGGGGGTTGGGTGAGCAGTTCTTC. This codes for CASSTPSGGAGGLGEQFF. V gene TRBV28 combines with J gene TRBJ2-1, with TRBD2 matching 12 bases. J gave up 9 bases and V 5 bases, and 17 bases lay outside the gene matches. Germline lookup yields CDR1 MDHEN and CDR2 SYDVKM. This CDR3 has 18 amino acids.

This clonotype has a handful of counts. The chain combines TRBV6-1 with TRBJ1-2, with D perhaps TRBD1 (6 bases). The CDR3 is 12 amino acids. Looked up from germline, CDR1 is MNHNS and CDR2 is SASEGT. The V end was cut by 7 bases, the J end by 4 bases, with 10 bases between. CDR3 region: CASKTGPYGYTF. The CDR3 DNA follows: TGTGCCAGCAAGACAGGACCCTATGGCTACACCTTC.

This clonotype was seen many times. This chain uses TRBV19 with TRBJ2-2; 7 bases are shared with TRBD1. V was clipped by 7 bases and J by 0 bases; unmatched bases: 11. From germline, CDR1 is LNHDA and CDR2 SQIVND (reference sequence). The CDR3 consists of 17 residues. The DNA of the CDR3 is TGTGCCAGTAATCCCACAGGGGCGCGGGCGAACACCGGGGAGCTGTTTTTT. Its protein is CASNPTGARANTGELFF.

This clonotype appeared many times. The chain is built from TRBV2 and TRBJ1-1; 7 bases fit TRBD1. The CDR3 covers 19 residues. Germline CDR1 reads SNHLY; CDR2 reads FYNNEI. J lost 0 bases, V lost 3 bases, and 16 bases had no gene match. The DNA of the CDR3 is TGTGCCAGCAGTGACCTTAGACTCACGGGACAGCCCATGAACACTGAAGCTTTCTTT. It encodes CASSDLRLTGQPMNTEAFF.

V and J are TRBV19 and TRBJ2-1; 14 bases fit TRBD2. CDR1 and CDR2 (germline): LNHDA, SQIVND (reference sequence). V was clipped by 4 bases and J by 8 bases; unmatched bases: 7. This CDR3 has 16 residues. CDR3 loop: CASSRGLAGVTDEQFF. The CDR3 DNA follows: TGTGCCAGTAGTAGGGGACTAGCGGGAGTAACGGATGAGCAGTTCTTC.